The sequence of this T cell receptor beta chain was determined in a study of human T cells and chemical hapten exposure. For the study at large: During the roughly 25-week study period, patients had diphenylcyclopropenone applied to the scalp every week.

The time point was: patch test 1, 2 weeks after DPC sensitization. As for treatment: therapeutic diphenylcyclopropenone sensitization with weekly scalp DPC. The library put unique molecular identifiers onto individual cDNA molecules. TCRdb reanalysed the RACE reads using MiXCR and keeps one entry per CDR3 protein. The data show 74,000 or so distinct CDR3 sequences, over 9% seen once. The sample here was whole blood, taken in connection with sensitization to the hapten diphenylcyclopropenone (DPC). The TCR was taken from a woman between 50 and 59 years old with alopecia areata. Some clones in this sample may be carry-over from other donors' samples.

DNA of the CDR3: TGTGCCAGCAGCCCGGGACCAACCTACGAGCAGTACTTC. Protein sequence: CASSPGPTYEQYF. This rearrangement joins TRBV11-2 to TRBJ2-7, with D perhaps being TRBD1 or TRBD2 (5 bases each). Trimming left V 5 bases short and J 2 bases short, with 10 bases between. The CDR3 sequence is 13 residues long. Germline V gene sequence: CDR1 SGHAT, CDR2 FQNNGV.